The 30 T cell receptor beta chains reported below all come from one sample, sequenced in a study of shared clonotypes between healthy human individuals. Method: immunoSEQ multiplex PCR; TCRdb's copy keeps in-frame clones and lacks some. Of some 2.1 million clones in the sample, less than 95% were seen once. Naive CD8 cells comprised CD45RO-negative, CCR7-positively selected cells, excluding terminally differentiated effector memory CD45RA+ cells. Sequences were obtained from naive CD8+ T cells sorted from blood. All receptors derive from a man aged 18 to 30 in good health.

The rearrangement joins TRBV4-2 to TRBJ2-5; TRBD2 matches at 8 bases. CDR1 is LGHNA, CDR2 YNFKEQ, per germline. There are 15 residues in the CDR3. J gave up 2 bases and V 4 bases, and 6 bases lay outside the gene matches. The CDR3 DNA reads as TGTGCCAGCAGCCCCGGGGGGGGGTTTCAAGAGACCCAGTACTTC. It is translated as CASSPGGGFQETQYF.

V usage is TRBV6-5 and J usage is TRBJ2-7; the D is unclear. CDR3 size: 14 residues. Trimming pared 3 bases from V and 2 bases from J, leaving 11 bases between. CDR1 is MNHEY, CDR2 SVGAGI, per germline. The CDR3 DNA is TGTGCCAGCAGTTATGTTGTTGGGCCCTACGAGCAGTACTTC. This gives the protein CASSYVVGPYEQYF.

A word on this clone: Other DNA sequences from this sample encode an identical CDR3 as well. The chain carries TRBV10-2 and TRBJ2-7; D uncertain. This CDR3 is 11 amino acids long. The germline V gene has CDR1 WSHSY and CDR2 SAAADI. V gave up 3 bases and J gave up 4 bases, with 4 bases separating them. This CDR3 reads CASSDGYEQYF. The CDR3 nucleotides are TGCGCCAGCAGTGATGGTTACGAGCAGTACTTC.

This chain joins TRBV7-9 and TRBJ2-7; 13 nucleotides align to TRBD2. V was pared by 5 bases and J by 6 bases, with 13 bases of the junction left unmatched. The CDR3 runs 17 residues. The germline CDR1 and CDR2 sequences are SEHNR and FQNEAQ (reference sequence). In nucleotides, the CDR3 is TGTGCCAGCAGCCCCGGATCCGGCGGACTAGCGGGGGCCGAGCAGTACTTC. Protein sequence: CASSPGSGGLAGAEQYF.

J is TRBJ2-1 and V is TRBV10-2; the D gene is possibly TRBD2 (5 bases). The ends were cut back, 3 bases at V and 6 bases at J, with 9 bases in the middle. The CDR3 loop spans 13 amino acids. Germline V gives CDR1 WSHSY, CDR2 SAAADI. For the CDR3, the DNA is TGCGCCAGCAGTGATTCGGAGGCCAATGAGCAGTTCTTC. It specifies CASSDSEANEQFF.

This rearrangement joins TRBV6-5 to TRBJ1-6; 7 bases are a match to TRBD1. Per germline, CDR1 MNHEY and CDR2 SVGAGI. CDR3 size: 14 residues. V shed 4 bases and J 7 bases; nucleotides not matched to a gene: 4. CDR3 loop: CASSSVQGNSPLHF. The DNA of the CDR3 is TGTGCCAGCAGTTCAGTACAGGGGAATTCACCCCTCCACTTT.

On this clone itself: Other DNA sequences in this sample translate to the same CDR3. The J gene is TRBJ2-5, the V gene TRBV7-6; 10 bases map to TRBD1. Germline V gene data show CDR1 as SGHVS and CDR2 as FNYEAQ. The CDR3 loop spans 13 amino acids. Unmatched junction bases numbered 1, after V lost 5 bases and J lost 4 bases. This CDR3 is CASSRDRGETQYF. In nucleotides, the CDR3 is TGTGCCAGCAGCCGGGACAGGGGAGAGACCCAGTACTTC.

The J gene is TRBJ2-1, the V gene TRBV11-2; the D gene is possibly TRBD2 (6 bases). V was shortened by 6 bases and J by 6 bases, with 15 bases between the two germline ends. The CDR3 length is 14 residues. Germline lookup yields CDR1 SGHAT and CDR2 FQNNGV. This CDR3 reads CASRDAGLVNEQFF. In DNA, the CDR3 is TGTGCCAGCAGAGACGCGGGACTCGTCAATGAGCAGTTCTTC.

The chain employs TRBV5-1 and TRBJ1-1; D call uncertain. The V and J ends lost 2 bases and 2 bases respectively, with 10 bases between them. The CDR3 consists of 14 residues. CDR1 and CDR2 (germline): SGHRS, YFSETQ. The CDR3 sequence: CASSFRTDNTEAFF. Here the CDR3 DNA reads TGCGCCAGCAGCTTTAGGACGGACAACACTGAAGCTTTCTTT. Drawing the rest from reference TRBV5-1 and TRBJ1-1, the complete variable domain is KAGVTQTPRYLIKTRGQQVTLSCSPISGHRSVSWYQQTPGQGLQFLFEYFSETQRNKGNFPGRFSGRQFSNSRSEMNVSTLELGDSALYLCASSFRTDNTEAFFGQGTRLTVV.

This chain links TRBV11-3 with TRBJ2-2, with D unresolved. The V end was cut by 8 bases, the J end by 1 base, with 11 bases between. The germline V gene has CDR1 SGHNT and CDR2 YENEEA. The CDR3 length is 14 residues. The CDR3 DNA follows: TGTGCCAGCTCCCCCTGGGGGAACACCGGGGAGCTGTTTTTT. Protein product: CASSPWGNTGELFF.

The rearrangement links TRBV28 to TRBJ2-1; 14 bases are shared with TRBD2. This CDR3 is 14 amino acids long. Losses at the gene ends were 6 bases for V and 8 bases for J; bases not matched to a gene: 3. CDR1 is MDHEN, CDR2 SYDVKM, per germline. The CDR3 loop is CASRGLAGAYEQFF. CDR3 DNA sequence: TGTGCCAGCAGGGGACTAGCGGGAGCTTATGAGCAGTTCTTC.

The V call is TRBV27, the J call TRBJ2-7, with D possibly matching TRBD1 (6 bases). The CDR3 spans 16 residues. Germline V CDR1 and CDR2: MNHEY, SMNVEV (reference sequence). Trimming removed 4 bases at V and 2 bases at J, with 18 bases between. Written as DNA, the CDR3 is TGTGCCAGCAGTTCTTCCTTTGGGACAATGACCTACGAGCAGTACTTC. This translates into CASSSSFGTMTYEQYF.

The rearrangement links TRBV14 to TRBJ2-1; D gene unclear. Germline V gives CDR1 SGHDN, CDR2 FVKESK. This CDR3 has 13 residues. Deletions cut 4 bases from V and 4 bases from J, with 8 bases between. The CDR3 coding sequence is TGTGCCAGCAGCCGCCAGACTTACAATGAGCAGTTCTTC. Its translation is CASSRQTYNEQFF.

This chain links TRBV27 with TRBJ2-5; TRBD2 might be the D (5 bases). This CDR3 has 14 amino acids. The germline V and J ends were trimmed by 2 bases and 4 bases, with 11 bases remaining between them. Germline lookup yields CDR1 MNHEY and CDR2 SMNVEV (reference sequence). Here the CDR3 reads CASSLGLRGETQYF. CDR3 DNA sequence: TGTGCCAGCAGTTTAGGCCTCCGGGGAGAGACCCAGTACTTC.

The chain employs TRBV7-2 and TRBJ2-3; 7 positions match TRBD2. The CDR3 spans 15 residues. Germline CDR1 SGHTA, CDR2 FQGNSA. The J segment lost 4 bases and the V segment lost 3 bases, leaving 7 bases of the junction unmatched. Here the CDR3 DNA reads TGTGCCAGCAGCTTGGGCGGGAGAAGCCCAGATACGCAGTATTTT. Residues: CASSLGGRSPDTQYF. The whole variable domain, remainder taken from reference TRBV7-2 and TRBJ2-3, is GAGVSQSPSNKVTEKGKDVELRCDPISGHTALYWYRQSLGQGLEFLIYFQGNSAPDKSGLPSDRFSAERTGGSVSTLTIQRTQQEDSAVYLCASSLGGRSPDTQYFGPGTRLTVL.

Here the CDR3 DNA reads TGCGCCAGCAGTGAATCCGATCTAGCGGGAGTTCCAGATACGCAGTATTTT. Its protein product is CASSESDLAGVPDTQYF. The V gene is TRBV10-1, the J gene TRBJ2-3; 10 bases are a match to TRBD2. The CDR3 runs 17 residues. The germline CDR1 and CDR2 sequences are WNHNN and SYGVQD (reference sequence). V shed 3 bases and J 4 bases; nucleotides not matched to a gene: 10.

The chain employs TRBV27 and TRBJ2-1; 11 nucleotides line up with TRBD2. Trimming cost V 6 bases and J 0 bases; bases outside gene matches: 1. The germline gives CDR1 MNHEY, CDR2 SMNVEV (reference sequence). The CDR3 runs 15 residues. The CDR3 DNA reads as TGTGCCAGCAGAACTAGCGGGAGCTCCTACAATGAGCAGTTCTTC. Its protein is CASRTSGSSYNEQFF.

The J gene is TRBJ1-2, the V gene TRBV5-6; 9 positions match TRBD1. Germline V CDR1 and CDR2: SGHDT, YYEEEE. There are 19 residues in the CDR3. V lost 2 bases, J lost 7 bases, and 21 bases stayed unmatched. DNA of the CDR3: TGTGCCAGCAGCTTCCTTACCCGTGTCCCGGGACAGGGCTTGGGTGGCTACACCTTC. It encodes CASSFLTRVPGQGLGGYTF.

The J gene is TRBJ2-6, the V gene TRBV18; D not certain. Trimming took off 0 bases at V and 13 bases at J, with 13 bases between the two ends. CDR3 length equals 14 residues. The germline CDR1 and CDR2 sequences are KGHSH and LQKENI. CDR3 in DNA: TGTGCCAGCTCACCACCGCACAAGGTACAGGTCCTGACTTTC. This sequence encodes CASSPPHKVQVLTF.

The gene calls are TRBV5-1 and TRBJ2-1, with 7 bases lining up with TRBD1. The CDR3 has 16 amino acids. CDR1 is SGHRS, CDR2 YFSETQ, per germline. The trim removed 4 bases at V and 6 bases at J, leaving 13 bases unmatched. The chain's CDR3 is CASSPDNRGGSNEQFF. The CDR3 bases are TGCGCCAGCAGCCCGGATAACAGGGGTGGAAGCAATGAGCAGTTCTTC.

V is TRBV2 and J is TRBJ2-1; 8 bases match TRBD2. The CDR3 contains 16 residues. V lost 1 base, J lost 4 bases, and 6 bases stayed unmatched. In germline, CDR1 is SNHLY, CDR2 FYNNEI. The CDR3 DNA follows: TGTGCCAGCAGTGAAGGAGGCGGGGGGCCGTACAATGAGCAGTTCTTC. It yields the protein CASSEGGGGPYNEQFF. Filled out from reference TRBV2 and TRBJ2-1, the complete variable domain reads EPEVTQTPSHQVTQMGQEVILRCVPISNHLYFYWYRQILGQKVEFLVSFYNNEISEKSEIFDDQFSVERPDGSNFTLKIRSTKLEDSAMYFCASSEGGGGPYNEQFFGPGTRLTVL.

This sequence joins TRBV4-1 and TRBJ2-7, with 7 positions matching TRBD1. The V gene's germline CDR1 is MGHRA and CDR2 YSYEKL. The CDR3 length is 15 residues. V dropped 1 base and J dropped 2; count of bases not matched to a gene: 5. The CDR3: CASSQGQGETYEQYF. CDR3 nucleotide sequence: TGCGCCAGCAGCCAAGGACAGGGAGAAACCTACGAGCAGTACTTC.

V gene TRBV6-5 combines with J gene TRBJ2-4; possibly TRBD2 for D (5 bases). This CDR3 spans 13 amino acids. V was trimmed by 7 bases and J by 6 bases, leaving 13 bases between them. In germline, CDR1 is MNHEY, CDR2 SVGAGI. The CDR3 sequence: CASTDQGGNIQYF. CDR3 DNA: TGTGCCAGCACGGACCAAGGAGGAAACATTCAGTACTTC.

The CDR3 spells CASRPRSGRGGELFF. DNA of the CDR3: TGTGCAAGTCGCCCGCGTAGCGGAAGGGGCGGGGAGCTGTTTTTT. The chain uses TRBV12-2 and TRBJ2-2; whether TRBD2, the table's D call, matches the DNA was not checked. TRBV12-2 is a pseudogene. The CDR3 spans 15 residues.

The genes are TRBV27 and TRBJ2-7, with 7 bases that match TRBD1. Trimming cost V 4 bases and J 3 bases; bases outside gene matches: 6. The CDR3 length is 14 residues. Germline loops: CDR1 MNHEY, CDR2 SMNVEV (reference sequence). CDR3 residues: CASSYFAGGYEQYF. The CDR3 nucleotides are TGTGCCAGCAGTTATTTCGCAGGGGGCTACGAGCAGTACTTC.

The rearrangement links TRBV4-1 to TRBJ2-1; tentative D call: TRBD2 (5 bases). V lost 0 bases to trimming and J lost 5 bases, with 14 bases between them. CDR1 and CDR2 from the germline V gene are MGHRA and YSYEKL. The CDR3 is 16 residues long. The CDR3: CASSQDPGRIHNEQFF. DNA of the CDR3: TGCGCCAGCAGCCAAGATCCGGGGAGAATTCACAATGAGCAGTTCTTC.

On this clone itself: Other DNA variants within this sample encode the same CDR3. The gene calls are TRBV6-5 and TRBJ2-7; D call uncertain. The CDR3 runs 13 residues. The V and J ends lost 2 bases and 2 bases respectively, with 7 bases between them. Germline assignment: CDR1 MNHEY and CDR2 SVGAGI. The CDR3 region has the DNA TGTGCCAGCAGTTACAGGGTTACCTACGAGCAGTACTTC. Encoded protein: CASSYRVTYEQYF.

This clone appeared once. Within the sample, other DNA sequences also encode this same CDR3. The rearrangement joins TRBV27 to TRBJ2-7; D is unresolved. The CDR3 has 12 residues. Deletions cut 4 bases from V and 0 bases from J, with 4 bases between. Germline CDR1 is MNHEY and CDR2 is SMNVEV (reference sequence). CDR3 loop: CASSSYSYEQYF. The CDR3 DNA sequence: TGTGCCAGCAGTTCTTACTCCTACGAGCAGTACTTC.

This clone was recorded only once. The chain joins TRBV10-2 to TRBJ2-7; TRBD1 is a possible D gene (5 bases). V shed 7 bases and J shed 7 bases, with 14 bases lying between them. The germline V gene has CDR1 WSHSY and CDR2 SAAADI. There are 12 residues in the CDR3. The CDR3 loop reads CASNLGEGEQYF. The CDR3 nucleotides are TGCGCCAGCAATCTAGGGGAAGGGGAGCAGTACTTC.

V usage is TRBV4-2 and J usage is TRBJ1-1, with D possibly matching TRBD1 (6 bases). The ends were cut back, 0 bases at V and 5 bases at J, with 13 bases in the middle. The CDR3 consists of 15 residues. The germline V gene has CDR1 LGHNA and CDR2 YNFKEQ. In nucleotides, the CDR3 is TGTGCCAGCAGCCAAGATATAGGGGGGAAGACTGAAGCTTTCTTT. Amino acids: CASSQDIGGKTEAFF.